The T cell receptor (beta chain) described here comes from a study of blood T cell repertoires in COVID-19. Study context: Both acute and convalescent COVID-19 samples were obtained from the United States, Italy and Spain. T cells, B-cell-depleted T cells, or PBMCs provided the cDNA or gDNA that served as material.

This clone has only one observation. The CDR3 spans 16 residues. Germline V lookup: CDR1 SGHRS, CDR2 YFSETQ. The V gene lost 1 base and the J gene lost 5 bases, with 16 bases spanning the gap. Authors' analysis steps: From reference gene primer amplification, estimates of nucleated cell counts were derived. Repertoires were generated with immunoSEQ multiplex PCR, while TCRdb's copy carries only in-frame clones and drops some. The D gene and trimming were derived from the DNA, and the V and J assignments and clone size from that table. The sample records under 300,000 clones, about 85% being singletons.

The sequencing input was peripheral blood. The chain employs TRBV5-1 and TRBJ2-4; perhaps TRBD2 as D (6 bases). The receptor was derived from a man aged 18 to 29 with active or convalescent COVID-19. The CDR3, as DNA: TGCGCCAGCAGCTTGCTTCCGCGGGGCCGGGAAAACATTCAGTACTTC. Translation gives CASSLLPRGRENIQYF.